These T cell receptor beta chains were read from a single sample in a study of T-cell memory formation after mild COVID-19. TCRdb re-analysed the 5' RACE reads in MiXCR, keeping a single row per CDR3 protein. The data hold about 400,000 distinct CDR3 sequences, with 15% to 20% observed a single time. Sequenced input: PBMCs or a T cell subset sorted from them (not recorded which). Receptors were obtained from a man aged 18 to 29 who had mild COVID-19 (a few samples of this study predate the infection). Cell type and time point are not known. The CDR3 runs from the conserved cysteine through the conserved F or W. A D gene is named only where the DNA matches it firmly. Expanded clones are given a class, and other clones once, few, many or no size at all.

size | J | D | V | CDR3 | DNA
many | TRBJ1-3 | . | TRBV10-3 | CAISESGPGGSGNTIYF | TGTGCCATCAGTGAGTCGGGCCCCGGGGGCTCTGGAAACACCATATATTTT
. | TRBJ2-7 | . | TRBV6-2/TRBV6-3 | CASSLDRRPSREQYF | TGTGCCAGCAGTTTAGACAGGCGCCCTTCTCGGGAGCAGTACTTC
few | TRBJ1-6 | . | TRBV23-1 | CASSTYGRLNSPLHF | TGCGCCAGCAGCACTTACGGCAGGCTTAATTCACCCCTCCACTTT
. | TRBJ1-6 | . | TRBV12-3/TRBV12-4 | CASSLNLGNSPLHF | TGTGCCAGCAGTTTGAACCTGGGGAATTCACCCCTCCACTTT
. | TRBJ2-7 | . | TRBV7-8 | CASSLRPAYEQYF | TGTGCCAGCAGCCTTCGCCCGGCCTACGAGCAGTACTTC
. | TRBJ2-5 | TRBD2 | TRBV29-1 | CSAGLAKETQYF | TGCAGCGCTGGACTAGCGAAAGAGACCCAGTACTTC
. | TRBJ1-1 | . | TRBV29-1 | CSAGPLRDTEAFF | TGCAGCGCTGGTCCCCTCCGGGACACTGAAGCTTTCTTT
. | TRBJ2-5 | . | TRBV29-1 | CSVAGVGQETQYF | TGCAGCGTTGCGGGGGTCGGACAAGAGACCCAGTACTTC
. | TRBJ2-6 | . | TRBV29-1 | CSVEDPNDTPSGANVLTF | TGCAGCGTTGAAGATCCCAACGACACCCCCTCTGGGGCCAACGTCCTGACTTTC
. | TRBJ2-3 | . | TRBV7-8 | CASSPRGVFTDTQYF | TGTGCCAGCAGCCCAAGAGGGGTGTTTACAGATACGCAGTATTTT
. | TRBJ1-2 | . | TRBV2 | CASTPTWRGYGYTF | TGTGCCAGCACCCCCACGTGGAGGGGCTATGGCTACACCTTC
few | TRBJ1-2 | . | TRBV5-1 | CASSLGRGDGYTF | TGCGCCAGCAGCTTGGGCCGGGGAGATGGCTACACCTTC
few | TRBJ2-1 | . | TRBV5-1 | CASSQGIGRLNEQFF | TGCGCCAGCAGCCAAGGAATCGGCCGCTTAAATGAGCAGTTCTTC
. | TRBJ2-2 | . | TRBV6-5 | CASIGLGLGELFF | TGTGCCAGCATTGGACTGGGCTTGGGGGAGCTGTTTTTT
few | TRBJ1-1 | . | TRBV19 | CASSSTGSTEAFF | TGTGCCAGTAGCAGCACAGGGAGCACTGAAGCTTTCTTT
. | TRBJ1-1 | . | TRBV5-1 | CASSLDPGTNTEAFF | TGCGCCAGCAGCTTGGATCCAGGGACCAACACTGAAGCTTTCTTT
few | TRBJ2-3 | . | TRBV7-3 | CASSLTRGGSSDTQYF | TGTGCCAGCAGCTTAACAAGGGGGGGCAGTTCAGATACGCAGTATTTT
few | TRBJ2-2 | . | TRBV9 | CASSVGAGTGELFF | TGTGCCAGCAGCGTCGGGGCCGGGACCGGGGAGCTGTTTTTT
. | TRBJ2-1 | . | TRBV20-1 | CSAGGVAGYGDEQFF | TGCAGTGCTGGGGGCGTGGCAGGGTATGGGGATGAGCAGTTCTTC
many | TRBJ2-7 | . | TRBV4-3 | CASSQVVSSYEQYF | TGCGCCAGCAGCCAAGTTGTCAGCTCCTACGAGCAGTACTTC
. | TRBJ1-1 | . | TRBV5-6 | CASSLVSYTEAFF | TGTGCCAGCAGCTTGGTTTCTTACACTGAAGCTTTCTTT
. | TRBJ2-4 | . | TRBV6-1 | CASSAPPVVGHIQYF | TGTGCCAGCAGTGCTCCCCCCGTGGTAGGACACATTCAGTACTTC
few | TRBJ2-1 | TRBD1 | TRBV3-1 | CASSHPGQGVNEQFF | TGTGCCAGCAGCCACCCGGGACAGGGCGTGAATGAGCAGTTCTTC
. | TRBJ1-3 | . | TRBV7-9 | CASSLEGEYSSGNTIYF | TGTGCCAGCAGCTTAGAGGGAGAATACAGCTCTGGAAACACCATATATTTT
few | TRBJ2-2 | TRBD2 | TRBV7-2 | CASSLAVTSANTGELFF | TGTGCCAGCAGCTTAGCGGTGACTAGCGCTAACACCGGGGAGCTGTTTTTT
few | TRBJ1-1 | TRBD1 | TRBV7-9 | CASSRSGTDTEAFF | TGTGCCAGCAGCCGGTCCGGGACAGACACTGAAGCTTTCTTT
few | TRBJ1-5 | . | TRBV4-3 | CASSQDRGAGQPQHF | TGCGCCAGCAGCCAAGATCGGGGGGCGGGTCAGCCCCAGCATTTT
. | TRBJ2-5 | . | TRBV6-2/TRBV6-3 | CASTRAQTQYF | TGTGCCAGCACTCGAGCGCAGACCCAGTACTTC
. | TRBJ2-1 | . | TRBV7-3 | CASSIGSSSYNEQFF | TGTGCCAGCAGCATCGGGAGCAGCTCCTACAATGAGCAGTTCTTC
. | TRBJ2-1 | TRBD2 | TRBV7-9 | CASSSQGLAGGPFSHEQFF | TGTGCCAGCAGCTCGCAAGGACTAGCGGGGGGTCCCTTTTCCCATGAGCAGTTCTTC
. | TRBJ2-2 | . | TRBV6-5 | CASSYSLRGLTGELFF | TGTGCCAGCAGTTACTCGCTCAGGGGTCTCACCGGGGAGCTGTTTTTT
. | TRBJ1-1 | . | TRBV7-9 | CASSLANREAFF | TGTGCCAGCAGCTTAGCTAATCGTGAAGCTTTCTTT
. | TRBJ2-1 | TRBD2 | TRBV7-8 | CASSKRGANNEQFF | TGTGCCAGCAGCAAGCGGGGGGCTAACAATGAGCAGTTCTTC
few | TRBJ2-2 | . | TRBV9 | CASSSQWGGPLTGELFF | TGTGCCAGCAGCTCCCAGTGGGGGGGCCCTCTCACCGGGGAGCTGTTTTTT
. | TRBJ2-2 | . | TRBV3-1 | CASSSRDLHTGELFF | TGTGCCAGCAGCTCTCGGGACCTCCACACCGGGGAGCTGTTTTTT
once | TRBJ2-5 | TRBD1 | TRBV20-1 | CSVWRDRVKTQYF | TGCAGTGTCTGGAGGGACAGGGTAAAGACCCAGTACTTC
. | TRBJ2-2 | . | TRBV6-5 | CASSYNEARAGELFF | TGTGCCAGCAGTTACAACGAAGCTCGTGCCGGGGAGCTGTTTTTT
many | TRBJ2-3 | TRBD1 | TRBV11-1 | CASSLPRGLGDTQYF | TGTGCCAGCAGCTTACCCAGGGGGCTTGGGGATACGCAGTATTTT
few | TRBJ2-5 | TRBD2 | TRBV20-1 | CSARDRVAGTPVAQYF | TGCAGTGCTAGAGATCGGGTAGCGGGCACTCCCGTGGCCCAGTACTTC
. | TRBJ2-2 | TRBD2 | TRBV5-1 | CASSLVASGGTGELFF | TGCGCCAGCAGCTTGGTGGCTAGCGGGGGGACCGGGGAGCTGTTTTTT
. | TRBJ1-1 | . | TRBV10-3 | CAIGSEGTEAFF | TGTGCCATCGGTTCGGAGGGCACTGAAGCTTTCTTT